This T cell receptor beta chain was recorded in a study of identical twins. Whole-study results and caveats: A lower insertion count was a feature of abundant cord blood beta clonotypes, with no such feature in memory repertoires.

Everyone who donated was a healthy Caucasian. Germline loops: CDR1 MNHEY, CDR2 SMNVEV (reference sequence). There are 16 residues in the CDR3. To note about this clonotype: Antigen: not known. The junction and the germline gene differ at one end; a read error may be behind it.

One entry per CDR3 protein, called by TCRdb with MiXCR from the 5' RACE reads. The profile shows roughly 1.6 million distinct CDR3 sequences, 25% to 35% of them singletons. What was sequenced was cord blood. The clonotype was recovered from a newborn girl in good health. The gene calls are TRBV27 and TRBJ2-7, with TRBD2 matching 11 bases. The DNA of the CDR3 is TGTGCCAGCAGTTCCACCGGGACTAGCGGTATCTACAAGCAGTACTTC. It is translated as CASSSTGTSGIYKQYF.